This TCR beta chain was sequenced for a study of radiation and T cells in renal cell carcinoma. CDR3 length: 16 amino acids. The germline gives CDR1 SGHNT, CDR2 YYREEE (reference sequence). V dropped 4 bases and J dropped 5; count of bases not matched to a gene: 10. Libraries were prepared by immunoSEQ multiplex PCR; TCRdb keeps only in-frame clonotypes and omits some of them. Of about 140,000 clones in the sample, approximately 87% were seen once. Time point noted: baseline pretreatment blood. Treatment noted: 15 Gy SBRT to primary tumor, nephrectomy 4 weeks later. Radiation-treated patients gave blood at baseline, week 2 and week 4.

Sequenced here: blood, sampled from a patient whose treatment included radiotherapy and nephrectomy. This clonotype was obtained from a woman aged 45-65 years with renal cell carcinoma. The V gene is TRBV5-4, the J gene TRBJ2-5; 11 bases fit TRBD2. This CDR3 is CASSRGLAEGGETQYF. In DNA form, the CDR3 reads TGTGCCAGCAGCAGGGGACTAGCGGAGGGAGGTGAGACCCAGTACTTC.